This TCR beta chain was identified during a study of cytomegalovirus exposure and HLA in healthy donors (dated by TCRdb to about 2017). Some background on the complete study: An earlier analysis of under 600 of the donors reported more than 250 Gb of sequence data and about 100 million unique TCR beta sequences from 150 million to 200 million T cells. The study combined high-throughput TCR immunosequencing, statistical association of individual TCRs with disease status, and machine learning to predict cytomegalovirus infection status. Donor age, sex, ethnicity and CMV serostatus were collected together with the repertoire data. The number of donors typed differed by locus, with about 629-640 for A, B, C, DRB1 and DQB1, more than 500 for DQA1, 600 to 610 for DPA1, and about 450 for DPB1. The aim of the study was to test whether cataloging public T cell receptors could identify signatures of past pathogen exposure. An early release that covered 500 to 800 HLA-typed donors contained about 300 gigabases of sequencing data and 75 million to 100 million unique TCR sequences. Several DR-DQ haplotypes were treated as single units for association and clustering because of strong linkage in the cohort. A later analysis re-analyzed previously published TCR beta repertoires from roughly 690 donors and added high-resolution HLA genotyping to study TCR occurrence patterns. The study profiled the T cell repertoires of hundreds of subjects by immunosequencing and related them to cytomegalovirus serostatus. In addition to the first cohort of 650 to 800 subjects, a separate validation cohort of approximately 130 different subjects was used. Among the approximately 400 genotyped donors, about 83% belonged to the genetic ancestry cluster associated with self-reported Caucasian donors. All discovery cohort repertoires had been generated on a single sequencing platform. To decide whether each TCR beta V gene segment behaved as functional or pseudogenic, an earlier analysis of 587 of the donors relied on high-throughput TCR beta sequencing. Rather than drawing on any new phenotypic data, the later analysis identified candidate immune exposures from TCR beta sequences and the way those sequences occurred across donors. A later genetic analysis used genome-wide SNP genotypes for about 55% of the 666 donors, treating that subset as a discovery cohort. Among 350 to 400 genotyped donors of the cohort, an average of about 240,000 unique TCR beta nucleotide sequences were sequenced per donor, about a sixth of them non-productive. Both class I and class II loci were covered by HLA typing, at four-digit resolution.

In the case of this clone: Its binding antigen is unknown. No base quality values were provided; no much bigger clone lies one nucleotide off.

Summary of the overall study and its limitations: A further reported finding was that TCR beta sequences accurately predicted the HLA-A and HLA-B alleles for most subjects in the first cohort. Some IMGT-functional V segments, including TRBV6-2 and TRBV6-3, could not be distinguished by the 87-base-pair reads and were therefore excluded. The presence/absence analyses assumed that sequencing depth was roughly uniform across donors, and that assumption may not be true. In a later genetic analysis, fewer N-insertions in productive TCRs were reported among donors in an Asian-associated ancestry cluster than the approximately 710-donor mean. In a later analysis, the rate of TCR association differed among HLA loci, with DRB1 alleles having the most associated TCRs and HLA-C alleles having the fewest. A cluster of highly shared sequence variants was judged likely to be a technical artifact of the sequencing pipeline. Because counts were too low, about 15 rarely observed V segments, including chromosome 9 orphons, were left out of the earlier analysis of a few hundred of the donors. In a later analysis, several top co-occurrence clusters were reported to appear linked to parvovirus B19, influenza, CMV and Epstein-Barr virus. An earlier analysis of approximately 590 of the donors showed that most TCR beta V segments appeared in productive rearrangements either about 87% or about 30% of the time, which broadly matched IMGT annotations. Assigning TCR associations to individual alleles was difficult when HLA alleles, especially DR and DQ, strongly co-occurred. The cohort was sequenced for TCR beta chains only, and without alpha or paired-chain data the features that could be detected were limited. A later analysis found that HLA-associated TCR beta chains were more clonally expanded and had lower generation probabilities than equally common non-associated chains. HLA typing was unavailable for some donors at each locus, so association tests used only the typed subset. For the cohort, immune exposure information was limited to CMV serostatus. In both the original and validation cohorts, the classifier was reported to diagnose cytomegalovirus status with high specificity and sensitivity. In a later genetic analysis, a missense DCLRE1C variant was associated with V-gene and J-gene trimming of TCR beta chains, and the association was replicated in an independent cohort. In vitro tests confirmed that three of the cytomegalovirus-associated TCR beta chains recognize cytomegalovirus antigens. The authors suggested that the approach could potentially be generalized to other disease states and immunological phenotypes. Linkage disequilibrium might explain the correlated functional status among segregating V segments, but an unknown experimental factor could not be ruled out. Most TCR sequences were seen in very few donors, while some public TCRs were found in many individuals. The study listed 164 TCR beta chains as associated with cytomegalovirus. At a false discovery rate of 0.05, a later analysis linked some 18,000 TCR beta sequences to specific HLA alleles. Most CMV-associated TCR beta chains appeared to be HLA-restricted in a later analysis, and the HLA associations seemed to be driven largely by CMV exposure.

V is cut by 4 bases and J by 0 bases, and the space between the germline ends is 10 bases. From the cysteine through the phenylalanine, the CDR3 covers 16 amino acids. CDR3 DNA is the only sequence kept; it has 48 bases, read in frame from the first base. The germline V gene (reference sequence) provides CDR1 PRHDT and CDR2 FYEKMQ. Library prep was done by the immunoSEQ multiplex PCR assay. The multiplex PCR relied on a mix of 60 forward primers for TCR Vbeta segments and 13 reverse primers for TCR Jbeta segments. A multiplex PCR assay on genomic DNA amplified the CDR3 region of rearranged TCR beta genes. The amplified TCR beta libraries were sequenced on the Illumina HiSeq System as 87-base-pair reads. The original methods were these. A later analysis tallied roughly 80 million unique TCR beta chains across the 640 or so repertoires, and 10 million to 11 million of those chains were shared by two or more donors. Raw reads were error-corrected and collapsed into unique sequences by a nearest-neighbor algorithm in which closely related sequences were merged to remove PCR and sequencing errors. To assign V, D and J gene segments, CDR3 sequences were aligned to IMGT reference sequences. For a sequence to be retained, a match of at least six nucleotides was required to both a V gene segment and a J gene segment. Rearrangements were classified as productive when the CDR3 lacked stop codons and remained in frame with V and J, and all other rearrangements were classified as non-productive. CDR3 was defined according to IMGT convention as the region running from the second conserved V-encoded cysteine to the conserved J-encoded phenylalanine. The earlier analysis of 500 to 600 of the donors excluded sequences that lacked an unambiguous match to a single V gene segment. An earlier analysis of some 610 of the donors called V segments functional above 56.7% productive rearrangements and segregating when the between-donor standard deviation exceeded 5%. A statistical classification framework was built to diagnose cytomegalovirus status from the catalog of TCR beta chain sequences. A later analysis assigned V and J genes by comparing TCR nucleotide sequences with IMGT/GENE-DB human TR gene sequences. Using the TCRdist pipeline, a later analysis assigned CDR3 sequences along with most-parsimonious VDJ recombination scenarios. In a later analysis, each TCR beta chain was defined by its CDR3 amino acid sequence together with its V-gene family, and reads lacking a unique V-gene family were excluded. A later analysis removed 592 highly shared, low-generation-probability nucleotide sequences to deal with suspected cross-contamination and a sequencing artifact. A later analysis calculated a clonal expansion index for each public chain from normalized within-repertoire ranks of inferred template counts. A later analysis computed generation probabilities with a VDJ recombination model fitted to out-of-frame rearrangements, and checked the results against IGoR. In a later analysis, TCR-TCR, TCR-HLA and TCR-CMV co-occurrence was scored with hypergeometric tests, and a repertoire-size bias correction was applied to TCR pairs. False discovery rates were estimated in a later analysis by permuting HLA or CMV assignments 20 times. A later analysis grouped co-occurring TCRs with DBSCAN, adding TCRdist sequence similarity when clustering within HLA-allele-positive subsets. For co-occurrence clustering, repertoires with fewer than 30,000 or more than 120,000 public chains were excluded, along with roughly 5 repertoires with anomalous nucleotide sharing. TCRdb obtained this table from immuneACCESS and retained in-frame rearrangements with V and J assigned. These tables miss some clones; where compared with another copy, unresolved V genes account for less than half of the shortfall, and the remainder is unexplained. V, J and clone size are taken as reported in that table, and D and trimming were inferred from the DNA itself. This sample holds 85,000 to 90,000 clones; roughly 80% were observed only once. 10% of the sample goes to the ten largest clones.

The cohort consisted of fewer than 700 healthy bone marrow donors. All cohort members were sampled while nominally healthy, although unrecorded immune exposures were likely present. The donor was CMV seropositive and belonged to the group of 250 to 300 seropositive cohort members. A peripheral blood sample was provided by each donor, and peripheral blood mononuclear cells were used for TCR beta sequencing. Genomic DNA extraction from the blood cell samples was performed with the Qiagen DNeasy Blood Extraction Kit. The rearranged segments are TRBV13 and TRBJ1-6, with the D gene call left open. The source of this sequence is a man aged 25-45 years in good health and CMV-seropositive. The sequencing input was PBMCs. The CDR3 loop reads CASSSARSSYNSPLHF. The base sequence is TGTGCCAGCAGCTCTGCGAGGAGCTCCTATAATTCACCCCTCCACTTT.